This TCR beta chain was recovered during a study of blood T cell repertoires in COVID-19. Study in general: Collection of acute and convalescent COVID-19 samples took place in the United States, Italy and Spain. From T cells, B-cell-depleted T cells, or PBMCs came the material, which was cDNA or gDNA.

This clone was counted between two and nine times. In the original workflow: Estimation of nucleated cell counts relied on the amplification of reference gene primers. Assay: immunoSEQ multiplex PCR; the TCRdb copy retains only in-frame clones and omits some. V and J calls plus clone size are reproduced from that table; the DNA served to infer D and trimming. The sample shows a few hundred thousand clones, 88% of them seen only once. This sequence was found in a woman in her twenties or thirties with COVID-19, enrolled during active disease. Sequencing used peripheral blood.

The CDR3 nucleotides are TGTGCCAGCAGTTCCGCGGCCGGCGGGGGGCGGCAGCCCCAGCATTTT. It specifies CASSSAAGGGRQPQHF. The J gene is TRBJ1-5, the V gene TRBV2; possibly TRBD1 for D (6 bases). In germline, CDR1 is SNHLY, CDR2 FYNNEI. Trimming cost V 5 bases and J 7 bases, with 21 bases left between them. The length of the CDR3 is 16 residues.